This is a list of T cell receptor beta chains from one sample in a study of beta chain features in type 1 diabetes. The method was immunoSEQ multiplex PCR; TCRdb's version includes in-frame clones alone and lacks a portion of them. The sample includes approximately 170,000 clones, approximately 9.9% seen only once; the top ten take under 2.5%. The sequenced sample consisted of central memory CD4+ T cells from blood. These receptors came from a woman younger than 35 in good health. Each CDR3 is given with its conserved first and last residue. A D gene is named only where the DNA matches it firmly. Some rows have no size entry. The others give once, few or many, or a class for an expanded clone.

>-|-|TRBV5-1|TRBJ2-1
CASSKGSGNEQFF
TGCGCCAGCAGTAAAGGGTCAGGGAATGAGCAGTTCTTC
>TRBD2|few|TRBV4-2|TRBJ2-7
CASSPSQGTSSYEQYF
TGTGCCAGCAGCCCCTCCCAAGGGACTAGCTCCTACGAGCAGTACTTC
>-|few|TRBV14|TRBJ1-2
CASSQALGGAGGYTF
TGTGCCAGCAGCCAAGCCCTAGGGGGGGCGGGCGGCTACACCTTC
>-|few|TRBV21-1|TRBJ2-7
CASSKAHGGTPVHYEQYF
TGTGCCAGCAGCAAAGCTCATGGTGGGACTCCAGTGCACTACGAGCAGTACTTC
>TRBD2|few|TRBV6-1|TRBJ2-1
CASSTISGSYNEQFF
TGTGCCAGCAGTACGATTAGCGGGAGCTACAATGAGCAGTTCTTC
>-|few|TRBV18|TRBJ1-1
CASSPLQENTEAFF
TGTGCCAGCTCACCTCTACAGGAGAACACTGAAGCTTTCTTT
>-|-|TRBV5-1|TRBJ1-1
CASSPREGGNTEAFF
TGCGCCAGCAGCCCCCGTGAGGGAGGGAACACTGAAGCTTTCTTT
>TRBD1|-|TRBV19|TRBJ1-5
CASSPATGNQPQHF
TGTGCCAGTAGTCCAGCGACAGGGAATCAGCCCCAGCATTTT
>-|-|TRBV21-1|TRBJ2-7
CASSPLAGGLDEQYF
TGTGCCAGCAGCCCCTTAGCGGGAGGGTTGGACGAGCAGTACTTC
>-|-|TRBV5-6|TRBJ2-7
CASSKGQSPYEQYF
TGTGCCAGCAGCAAAGGACAGTCCCCCTACGAGCAGTACTTC
>TRBD1|-|TRBV4-3|TRBJ1-2
CASSQDRSDRAIGGYTF
TGCGCCAGCAGCCAAGACCGTAGCGACAGGGCGATTGGTGGCTACACCTTC
>TRBD1|many|TRBV9|TRBJ2-6
CASSSRDRGPGANVLTF
TGTGCCAGCAGCAGCCGGGACAGGGGCCCTGGGGCCAACGTCCTGACTTTC
>TRBD2|few|TRBV6-1|TRBJ2-3
CASSPSGGGTDTQYF
TGTGCCAGCAGTCCTAGCGGGGGGGGCACAGATACGCAGTATTTT
>-|-|TRBV7-9|TRBJ2-4
CASSLGGLRVAKNIQYF
TGTGCCAGCAGCTTAGGAGGACTACGGGTGGCCAAAAACATTCAGTACTTC
>TRBD1|many|TRBV23-1|TRBJ1-2
CASSPGTGGSHGYTF
TGCGCCAGCAGTCCAGGGACAGGGGGGAGCCATGGCTACACCTTC
>TRBD1|-|TRBV7-9|TRBJ2-5
CASSLVGQAQETQYF
TGTGCCAGCAGCTTAGTAGGACAGGCCCAAGAGACCCAGTACTTC
>-|many|TRBV7-9|TRBJ2-1
CASAGGRAYNEQFF
TGTGCCAGCGCTGGTGGGCGCGCATACAATGAGCAGTTCTTC
>TRBD1|-|TRBV27|TRBJ2-1
CASSHGTDNEQFF
TGTGCCAGCAGCCATGGGACAGACAATGAGCAGTTCTTC
>-|few|TRBV29-1|TRBJ2-1
CSVEITGKQFF
TGCAGCGTTGAAATTACAGGGAAGCAGTTCTTC
>-|few|TRBV5-1|TRBJ2-5
CASWESQETQYF
TGCGCCAGCTGGGAGAGCCAAGAGACCCAGTACTTC
>TRBD1|-|TRBV6-1|TRBJ2-7
CASSEGQGSDEQYF
TGTGCCAGCAGTGAAGGACAGGGGAGCGACGAGCAGTACTTC
>-|few|TRBV11-2|TRBJ2-1
CASSLSAYNEQFF
TGTGCCAGCAGCCTCAGTGCCTACAATGAGCAGTTCTTC
>-|-|TRBV30|TRBJ2-5
CARGGAVGETQYF
TGTGCCCGTGGCGGGGCCGTTGGAGAGACCCAGTACTTC
>TRBD1|few|TRBV7-9|TRBJ1-2
CASSYSTQGAVYGYTF
TGTGCCAGCAGCTATTCTACCCAGGGGGCGGTCTATGGCTACACCTTC
>-|few|TRBV5-1|TRBJ1-1
CASSKGQNTEAFF
TGCGCCAGCAGCAAAGGACAGAACACTGAAGCTTTCTTT
>-|-|TRBV6-6|TRBJ1-1
CASSYTGDVPAAFF
TGTGCCAGCAGTTACACCGGAGACGTCCCGGCAGCTTTCTTT
>-|few|TRBV5-1|TRBJ2-1
CASSLVGDELNEQFF
TGCGCCAGCAGCCTCGTAGGGGATGAGCTCAATGAGCAGTTCTTC
>TRBD2|few|TRBV5-5|TRBJ2-1
CASSTGLATYNEQFF
TGTGCCAGCAGCACTGGACTAGCGACCTACAATGAGCAGTTCTTC
>-|-|TRBV5-1|TRBJ2-2
CASRLSPQQANTGELFF
TGCGCCAGCCGCCTCAGCCCACAGCAGGCGAACACCGGGGAGCTGTTTTTT
>TRBD1|-|TRBV5-1|TRBJ2-2
CASSRQGEVGELFF
TGCGCCAGCAGTCGACAGGGGGAAGTCGGGGAGCTGTTTTTT
>TRBD1|-|TRBV7-9|TRBJ2-7
CASSPGQGAEEQYF
TGTGCCAGCAGCCCGGGACAGGGGGCAGAGGAGCAGTACTTC
>-|-|TRBV9|TRBJ2-7
CASSVQGDWDEQYF
TGTGCCAGCAGCGTCCAAGGGGACTGGGACGAGCAGTACTTC
>TRBD2|many|TRBV10-3|TRBJ2-7
CAISASGSTYEQYF
TGTGCCATCAGCGCTAGCGGGTCAACCTACGAGCAGTACTTC
>-|few|TRBV7-9|TRBJ2-3
CASSLGPSDSDTQYF
TGTGCCAGCAGCTTAGGTCCTAGCGACTCAGATACGCAGTATTTT
>-|-|TRBV5-1|TRBJ2-2
CASEARTGELFF
TGCGCCAGCGAGGCGAGGACCGGGGAGCTGTTTTTT
>TRBD2|few|TRBV11-2|TRBJ2-3
CASSLASGGRTDTQYF
TGTGCCAGCAGCTTAGCTAGCGGGGGGCGCACAGATACGCAGTATTTT
>-|few|TRBV11-2|TRBJ2-3
CASSLDWAGARDTQYF
TGTGCCAGCAGCTTAGATTGGGCGGGGGCCAGGGATACGCAGTATTTT
>-|-|TRBV18|TRBJ1-6
CASSPPGQGYNSPLHF
TGTGCCAGCTCACCACCGGGGCAGGGCTACAATTCACCCCTCCACTTT
>-|few|TRBV15|TRBJ2-7
CATSSSPGNEQYF
TGTGCCACCAGCAGCTCCCCAGGGAACGAGCAGTACTTC
>-|few|TRBV27|TRBJ1-4
CASSSPRQNEKLFF
TGTGCCAGCAGTTCCCCGAGACAGAATGAAAAACTGTTTTTT
>-|-|TRBV27|TRBJ2-1
CASSFSGANTYNEQFF
TGTGCCAGCAGTTTTTCAGGGGCAAATACCTACAATGAGCAGTTCTTC
>-|few|TRBV6-6|TRBJ1-4
CASIPGGGTNEKLFF
TGTGCCAGCATTCCGGGGGGGGGCACTAATGAAAAACTGTTTTTT
>TRBD1|-|TRBV5-6|TRBJ2-5
CASTSGGGVWETQYF
TGTGCCAGCACCTCAGGGGGCGGCGTGTGGGAGACCCAGTACTTC
>-|few|TRBV13|TRBJ2-1
CASSPRLVGNEQFF
TGTGCCAGCAGCCCACGACTAGTGGGCAATGAGCAGTTCTTC
>-|-|TRBV18|TRBJ1-2
CASSLQEYYGYTF
TGTGCCAGCTCATTACAGGAGTACTATGGCTACACCTTC
>-|-|TRBV20-1|TRBJ2-3
CSASPLDTQYF
TGCAGTGCTAGTCCCCTAGATACGCAGTATTTT
>-|-|TRBV4-1|TRBJ1-2
CASSAAGAVYGYTF
TGCGCCAGCAGCGCTGCGGGGGCCGTCTATGGCTACACCTTC
>TRBD1|-|TRBV5-6|TRBJ2-5
CASSLRQGGETQYF
TGTGCCAGCAGCTTAAGACAGGGCGGAGAGACCCAGTACTTC
>TRBD2|few|TRBV19|TRBJ2-1
CASSIFPTSGTNEQFF
TGTGCCAGTAGTATTTTTCCGACTAGCGGGACGAATGAGCAGTTCTTC
>TRBD1|-|TRBV9|TRBJ1-6
CASRRRQGNSPPHF
TGTGCCAGCAGAAGGAGACAGGGTAATTCACCCCCCCACTTT
>-|few|TRBV7-2|TRBJ2-5
CASSPGAEETQYF
TGTGCCAGCAGCCCAGGGGCAGAAGAGACCCAGTACTTC
>TRBD1|few|TRBV7-9|TRBJ2-2
CASNRDRGSTGELFF
TGTGCCAGCAACCGGGACAGGGGTTCAACCGGGGAGCTGTTTTTT
>-|many|TRBV10-3|TRBJ2-5
CAISESGEETQYF
TGTGCCATCAGTGAGTCAGGGGAAGAGACCCAGTACTTC
>-|few|TRBV30|TRBJ2-1
CAWSVRRDNEQFF
TGTGCCTGGAGTGTCCGGAGGGACAATGAGCAGTTCTTC
>-|-|TRBV2|TRBJ2-2
CASSGAGTGELFF
TGTGCCAGCAGTGGGGCGGGTACCGGGGAGCTGTTTTTT
>-|-|TRBV30|TRBJ1-2
CAGHSPIGYTF
TGTGCCGGGCACAGTCCTATTGGCTACACCTTC
>TRBD1|-|TRBV7-9|TRBJ2-7
CASSTTRAGTGGRNEQYF
TGTGCCAGCAGCACAACCAGGGCCGGGACAGGGGGCCGGAACGAGCAGTACTTC
>-|-|TRBV5-1|TRBJ1-1
CASSLQGFSDTEAFF
TGCGCCAGCAGCTTGCAGGGGTTCTCGGACACTGAAGCTTTCTTT